This T cell receptor beta chain emerged from a study of identical twins. Whole-study results and caveats: Excess sharing between twins was weaker in beta out-of-frame sequences. Among monozygotic twins, out-of-frame TCR alpha sharing exceeded what models predicted.

CDR1 is SGDLS, CDR2 YYNGEE, per germline. The V end lost 4 bases, the J end lost 9 bases, and 17 bases lay between the germline ends. The CDR3 sequence is 15 residues long. There are a few counts of this clonotype. The target antigen is unknown. TCRdb fed the 5' RACE reads into MiXCR, producing one record per CDR3 protein. Among 430,000 or so distinct CDR3 sequences listed, 24% were seen once. This sample also appeared in a second study, on T cells expressing NK-cell markers. This second study notes: Eight donors were sequenced, of whom seven were HCMV-seropositive, while the remaining one was HCMV-seronegative. More than 5 donors carried dominant NKG2C+ clonotypes that made up roughly 1.0-8% of their CD8+ T cells.

The chain joins TRBV9 to TRBJ1-6; a possible D gene is TRBD1 (6 bases). This receptor was taken from a young woman in good health. The sequencing input was CD4+ T cells sorted from blood. The CDR3 coding sequence is TGTGCCAGCAGCCCCGTGGGAGGGGGAAGTTCACCCCTCCACTTT. Translated: CASSPVGGGSSPLHF.